This T cell receptor beta chain was obtained from a study of T cells after yellow fever vaccination. Study-wide points: The booster response re-showed most primary clones: 96% CD4, approximately 86% CD8. Shared CD4/CD8 clonotypes were a small share, likely from convergent recombination. Abundant contaminating clonotypes from the bulk population could appear in FACS-sorted repertoires.

This clonotype was observed a handful of times. Its matching antigen is unknown. Universal primer sites and UMIs were introduced during 5'RACE template-switching synthesis of TCR cDNA. Each CDR3 protein gets one entry after TCRdb re-called the 5' RACE reads with MiXCR. This sample has roughly 400,000 distinct CDR3 sequences, with 15% to 20% found just once. This receptor was obtained from a man between 18 and 29 years old who received the YFV17D yellow fever vaccine. Material: PBMCs, obtained before the yellow fever booster vaccination.

CDR3 protein: CASSSDWSYEQYF. For the CDR3, the DNA is TGTGCCAGCAGCTCAGACTGGTCCTACGAGCAGTACTTC. The J gene is TRBJ2-7, the V gene TRBV12-3 or TRBV12-4; the D is unclear. V lost 6 bases to trimming and J lost 1 base, with 10 bases between them. The CDR3 has 13 amino acids.